The next 24 T cell receptor beta chains were all read from a single sample in a study of cytomegalovirus exposure and HLA in healthy donors. PCR was performed using 60 Vbeta and 13 Jbeta primers. Some clones are missing from TCRdb's copy, which holds only in-frame ones; the method was immunoSEQ multiplex PCR. The profile shows approximately 170,000 clones, more than 80% of them singletons. Material: PBMCs. The receptors stem from a woman under 30 in good health and CMV-seronegative.

This sequence joins TRBV4-1 and TRBJ2-5, with a tentative D call TRBD1 (7 bases). V lost 2 bases to trimming and J lost 5 bases, with 21 bases between them. Germline-derived CDR1 and CDR2 are MGHRA and YSYEKL. CDR3 size: 17 residues. DNA of the CDR3: TGCGCCAGCAGCCAATGGTCAGGGGGAGGTGTTCGGGAGACCCAGTACTTC. Protein product: CASSQWSGGGVRETQYF.

This chain uses TRBV30 with TRBJ2-4; the D gene is possibly TRBD1 (6 bases). The V end was cut by 8 bases, the J end by 5 bases, with 10 bases between. Germline CDR1 and CDR2: GTSNPN and SVGIG (reference sequence). The CDR3 covers 11 residues. This chain's CDR3 is CAGRTENIQYF. The CDR3 region has the DNA TGTGCCGGGCGGACAGAAAACATTCAGTACTTC.

J is TRBJ1-1 and V is TRBV5-1, with D maybe TRBD1 (6 bases). Germline V gives CDR1 SGHRS, CDR2 YFSETQ. V was trimmed by 0 bases and J by 6 bases, leaving 15 bases between them. The CDR3 is made up of 15 amino acids. CDR3 protein: CASSLATGSGAEAFF. DNA for the CDR3: TGCGCCAGCAGCTTGGCAACAGGGAGCGGTGCTGAAGCTTTCTTT. Variable domain in full (rest from reference TRBV5-1 and TRBJ1-1): KAGVTQTPRYLIKTRGQQVTLSCSPISGHRSVSWYQQTPGQGLQFLFEYFSETQRNKGNFPGRFSGRQFSNSRSEMNVSTLELGDSALYLCASSLATGSGAEAFFGQGTRLTVV.

The chain recombines TRBV4-3 with TRBJ2-1; TRBD2 agrees at 7 bases. Trimming removed 4 bases from V and 6 bases from J; junction bases left unmatched: 9. Germline V gives CDR1 LGHNA, CDR2 YSLEER. The CDR3 is 15 residues long. Written as DNA, the CDR3 is TGCGCCAGCAGCCCTTTTGGGGAGGGCCCCAATGAGCAGTTCTTC. This encodes CASSPFGEGPNEQFF.

About this clone: Other DNA sequences in this sample translate to the same CDR3. The chain links TRBV28 to TRBJ2-7, with D hard to call. V was clipped by 8 bases and J by 0 bases, with 8 bases between them. Germline loops: CDR1 MDHEN, CDR2 SYDVKM. The CDR3 spans 12 residues. The CDR3 DNA follows: TGTGCCAGCTCCCTTAGCTCCTACGAGCAGTACTTC. Residues: CASSLSSYEQYF.

The rearrangement links TRBV19 to TRBJ2-6; D possibly corresponds to TRBD2 (5 bases). CDR1 and CDR2 (germline): LNHDA, SQIVND (reference sequence). V was cut by 3 bases and J by 3 bases, with 15 bases left in between. The length of the CDR3 is 17 residues. The CDR3 DNA reads as TGTGCCAGTAGTATGAACCCACCGGGGTTTGGGGCCAACGTCCTGACTTTC. Translated: CASSMNPPGFGANVLTF.

The CDR3 region is CASSLAEGYEQYF. As DNA, the CDR3 is TGCGCCAGCAGCTTGGCAGAGGGCTACGAGCAGTACTTC. The rearrangement joins TRBV5-1 to TRBJ2-7; tentative D call: TRBD2 (5 bases). The germline V and J ends were trimmed by 0 bases and 3 bases, with 7 bases remaining between them. The CDR3 is 13 amino acids. Germline values: CDR1 SGHRS, CDR2 YFSETQ.

The chain is built from TRBV28 and TRBJ1-4; perhaps TRBD1 as D (6 bases). Germline V CDR1 and CDR2: MDHEN, SYDVKM. V was shortened by 6 bases and J by 2 bases, with 13 bases between the two germline ends. The CDR3 sequence is 15 residues long. The CDR3 sequence: CASREGGGTNEKLFF. CDR3 sequence (DNA): TGTGCCAGCAGGGAGGGGGGGGGCACTAATGAAAAACTGTTTTTT.

The rearrangement uses TRBV18 and TRBJ2-3; unclear D gene. The CDR3 totals 14 residues. Trimming pared 4 bases from V and 0 bases from J, leaving 8 bases between. Per germline, CDR1 KGHSH and CDR2 LQKENI. The CDR3 DNA reads TGTGCCAGCTCACTACAATATAGCACAGATACGCAGTATTTT. The encoded protein is CASSLQYSTDTQYF.

V and J are TRBV7-2 and TRBJ1-1; no reliable D call. Germline V lookup: CDR1 SGHTA, CDR2 FQGNSA. The V end was cut by 5 bases, the J end by 7 bases, with 11 bases between. This CDR3 comprises 12 residues. CDR3: CASSPTANEAFF. The CDR3 DNA follows: TGTGCCAGCAGCCCTACAGCCAATGAAGCTTTCTTT.

V gene TRBV4-3 combines with J gene TRBJ2-3; weak D call: TRBD1 (5 bases). V was pared by 0 bases and J by 4 bases, with 11 bases between. This CDR3 is built from 15 residues. Germline V gene sequence: CDR1 LGHNA, CDR2 YSLEER. The CDR3 coding sequence is TGCGCCAGCAGCCAAGATGGGGCCCGGGCAGATACGCAGTATTTT. Its protein product is CASSQDGARADTQYF.

This clone was detected only a few times. The V call is TRBV25-1, the J call TRBJ2-1; TRBD1 matches at 8 bases. The CDR3 spans 14 residues. The V gene end was trimmed by 3 bases and the J gene end by 4 bases; junction bases not matched to a gene: 2. Germline values: CDR1 MGHDK, CDR2 SYGVNS. The CDR3 spells CASSDRGPYNEQFF. In DNA, the CDR3 is TGTGCCAGCAGTGACAGGGGGCCTTACAATGAGCAGTTCTTC.

This clone turned up a few times. The chain recombines TRBV28 with TRBJ1-1, with 9 bases fitting TRBD1. With V trimmed by 6 bases and J by 1 base, 3 bases remained unmatched. CDR1 and CDR2 (germline): MDHEN, SYDVKM. This CDR3 is built from 14 residues. The chain's CDR3 is CASRHRGPNTEAFF. The CDR3 DNA reads TGTGCCAGCAGACACAGGGGGCCGAACACTGAAGCTTTCTTT.

The chain joins TRBV2 to TRBJ2-7, with TRBD2 identical over 14 bases. The J call may be incorrect, as the DNA end agrees better with TRBJ2-5. CDR3 length: 15 amino acids. Germline V gene sequence: CDR1 SNHLY, CDR2 FYNNEI. In DNA, the CDR3 is TGTGCCAGCAGTGCGACTAGCGGGAGGGCAGAGACCCAGTACTTC. This gives the protein CASSATSGRAETQYF.

This clone was seen only a few times. The chain recombines TRBV11-2 with TRBJ1-6; D is ambiguous. Trimming shortened V by 1 base and J by 5 bases, and 12 bases separated the two germline ends. The germline V gene has CDR1 SGHAT and CDR2 FQNNGV. This CDR3 is 16 amino acids long. CDR3 in amino acids: CASSLVPGINNSPLHF. Written as DNA, the CDR3 is TGTGCCAGCAGCTTAGTACCAGGCATCAATAATTCACCCCTCCACTTT.

The chain has TRBV28 and TRBJ1-2; D remains ambiguous. The V and J ends lost 7 bases and 8 bases respectively, with 14 bases between them. The CDR3 has 12 amino acids. CDR1 MDHEN and CDR2 SYDVKM come from the germline V gene. CDR3 protein: CASTPGSFGYTF. The CDR3 DNA reads TGTGCCAGCACCCCGGGGAGTTTCGGCTACACCTTC.

The V call is TRBV5-1, the J call TRBJ1-1; 9 bases are a match to TRBD1. The CDR3 runs to 15 residues. The junction had 16 bases not matched to a gene; V was cut back by 4 bases and J by 12 bases. CDR1 is SGHRS, CDR2 YFSETQ, per germline. In nucleotides, the CDR3 is TGCGCCAGCAGCATCGGACAGGGGAGAAGTTCGGTAACTTTCTTT. Translated: CASSIGQGRSSVTFF.

This clone was seen only once. The J gene is TRBJ2-1, the V gene TRBV7-9; D is unclear. Between the trimmed V and J ends, which lost 5 bases and 5 bases, there was a span of 7 bases. Germline CDR1 and CDR2: SEHNR and FQNEAQ (reference sequence). This CDR3 has 12 residues. CDR3 protein: CASSRKNNEQFF. CDR3 coding DNA: TGTGCCAGCAGCCGTAAAAACAATGAGCAGTTCTTC.

The V and J genes are TRBV6-5 and TRBJ1-3; D remains ambiguous. V lost 2 bases, J lost 2 bases, and 10 bases lay in between. Germline V gene sequence: CDR1 MNHEY, CDR2 SVGAGI. The CDR3 is 15 residues long. The CDR3 loop is CASSYRPGAGNTIYF. The CDR3 region has the DNA TGTGCCAGCAGTTACAGGCCAGGTGCTGGAAACACCATATATTTT.

The chain uses TRBV4-2 and TRBJ2-3; 13 nucleotides align to TRBD2. V was pared by 4 bases and J by 2 bases, with 18 bases of the junction left unmatched. Looked up from germline, CDR1 is LGHNA and CDR2 is YNFKEQ. The CDR3 contains 21 residues. CDR3 in amino acids: CASSLTTGTSGMGDITDTQYF. The CDR3 nucleotides read TGTGCCAGCAGCCTTACCACCGGGACTAGCGGGATGGGGGATATCACAGATACGCAGTATTTT.

The chain uses TRBV4-1 and TRBJ1-3, with TRBD1 matching over 9 bases. The V segment lost 4 bases and the J segment 1 base; nucleotides outside the gene matches: 5. The CDR3 has 16 residues. Germline CDR1 and CDR2: MGHRA and YSYEKL. CDR3 sequence (DNA): TGCGCCAGCAGCCCGCGGGACAGGGCTTCTGGAAACACCATATATTTT. Its translation is CASSPRDRASGNTIYF.

The rearrangement uses TRBV23-1 and TRBJ1-5; D might be TRBD1 (5 bases). TRBV23-1 belongs to the ORF category, with a function that is uncertain. The CDR3 contains 17 residues. Trimming pared 6 bases from V and 1 base from J, leaving 19 bases between. The CDR3 loop reads CASSSRADLISNQPQHF. For the CDR3, the DNA is TGCGCCAGCAGCAGCAGGGCGGACCTCATCAGCAATCAGCCCCAGCATTTT.

This clone was seen more than once but under ten times. The chain uses TRBV27 and TRBJ2-4; 10 bases match TRBD1. The CDR3 extends over 15 amino acids. Trimming at V came to 5 bases and at J to 0 bases, leaving 1 base not matched to a gene. The germline gives CDR1 MNHEY, CDR2 SMNVEV (reference sequence). This chain's CDR3 is CASSRDRGAKNIQYF. In DNA, the CDR3 is TGTGCCAGCAGTAGGGACAGGGGAGCCAAAAACATTCAGTACTTC.

This rearrangement joins TRBV4-2 to TRBJ2-7; TRBD2 agrees at 13 bases. The CDR3 loop spans 17 amino acids. Trimming cost V 4 bases and J 3 bases; bases outside gene matches: 9. Germline V gene sequence: CDR1 LGHNA, CDR2 YNFKEQ. The CDR3 is CASSRGLAGARVYEQYF. The CDR3 DNA reads as TGTGCCAGCAGCCGTGGACTAGCGGGGGCCCGGGTCTACGAGCAGTACTTC.